This T cell receptor beta chain is drawn from a study of T-cell memory formation after mild COVID-19. Overall study: TCR clusters showed largely donor specificity. Findings of the study overall: Mainly in CM and EM were contracting CD4+ clones; CD8+ were in EMRA.

This clonotype was seen a few times. Its antigen is unknown. CDR1 is SNHLY, CDR2 FYNNEI, per germline. With 1 base removed from V and 4 bases from J, the gap between germline ends came to 10 bases. The CDR3 has 15 residues. TCRdb used MiXCR to reprocess the 5' RACE reads, holding one entry per CDR3 protein. Of about 610,000 distinct CDR3 sequences listed, roughly 17% were seen once; the top ten hold 8.1%. The TCR originated in an adult woman who had mild COVID-19 (a few samples of this study predate the infection). Cell type and time point are not known. The sample consisted of PBMCs or a T cell subset sorted from them (not recorded which). The chain employs TRBV2 and TRBJ2-2; a possible D gene is TRBD1 (5 bases). The CDR3 sequence is CASSEGRVSTGELFF. The CDR3, as DNA: TGTGCCAGCAGTGAAGGCAGGGTGAGCACCGGGGAGCTGTTTTTT.